This T cell receptor (beta chain) originates from a study of blood T cells in healthy people across ages. Findings of the study overall: Unsorted PBMCs prevented conclusive naive versus antigen-experienced comparison.

In this sample, this clonotype turned up once. Its antigen is currently unknown. The authors ran a second PCR of 7 to 11 cycles using a sample-barcoded 5' primer and a J-beta primer mix. TCRdb passed the 5' RACE reads through MiXCR, listing each CDR3 protein once. The profile shows about 800,000 distinct CDR3 sequences, 58% of them singletons. Per germline, CDR1 DFQATT and CDR2 SNEGSKA (reference sequence). The CDR3 covers 12 residues. Sequencing used blood. The clonotype comes from a man under 40 in good health. The V call is TRBV20-1, the J call TRBJ1-6; no firm D call. The chain's CDR3 is CRGLETNSPLHF. Written as DNA, the CDR3 is TGCCGCGGGCTCGAGACGAATTCACCCCTCCACTTT.